This T cell receptor beta chain was identified during a study of T cell repertoires in cytomegalovirus infection. Overall study results and limits: Of the TCR beta families, the public ones yielded a cumulative frequency that identified carriers of CMV plus the relevant HLA. Ex vivo, HLA-C-restricted CMV-specific TCR beta clonotypes prevailed over the rest of the response.

TCRdb reprocessed the reads via MiXCR and lists one record per CDR3 protein. The data hold around 170,000 distinct CDR3 sequences, with about a sixth observed a single time. Trimming at V came to 5 bases and at J to 2 bases, leaving 11 bases not matched to a gene. This CDR3 contains 17 residues. Per the germline V gene, CDR1 is SGHTA and CDR2 is FQGNSA. This clonotype occurred a few times. The antigen is undetermined. The genes are TRBV7-2 and TRBJ2-3; 9 bases agree with TRBD2. The source of this sequence is a human donor in good health (CMV status not recorded). Some clones in this sample may be carry-over from other donors' samples. Sequenced sample: CD8+ T cells from PBMCs. The CDR3 bases are TGTGCCAGCAGCCCCTGGGGTAGCGGGAGCTCCACAGATACGCAGTATTTT. Its protein is CASSPWGSGSSTDTQYF.